Each of the 27 T cell receptor beta chains below was sequenced from the same sample in a study of shared clonotypes between healthy human individuals. The assay was immunoSEQ multiplex PCR, and TCRdb's table has in-frame clones only and misses some. The sample lists more than 2 million clones; 90% to 97% were seen once. The sequenced material came from naive CD4+ T cells sorted from blood. Subset noted: CD45RA+ positively selected. The receptors were gathered from a man between 18 and 35 years old in good health.

This clone was observed once. The chain couples TRBV6-1 to TRBJ2-3, with D perhaps given as TRBD1 or TRBD2 (5 bases each). CDR3 size: 16 residues. With 4 bases removed from V and 1 base from J, the gap between germline ends came to 15 bases. CDR1 and CDR2 from the germline V gene are MNHNS and SASEGT. CDR3 residues: CASSGQGPAGTDTQYF. The DNA for the CDR3 is TGTGCCAGCAGTGGTCAGGGACCAGCGGGCACAGATACGCAGTATTTT.

The rearrangement uses TRBV6-6 and TRBJ1-2; perhaps TRBD1 as D (6 bases). Trimming pared 2 bases from V and 10 bases from J, leaving 20 bases between. CDR3 length equals 15 residues. The germline gives CDR1 MNHNY, CDR2 SVGAGI (reference sequence). Written as DNA, the CDR3 is TGTGCCAGCAGTTACCTCCGGGACATTAAGTCTAACTACACCTTC. The encoded protein is CASSYLRDIKSNYTF.

The V call is TRBV18, the J call TRBJ2-7; TRBD1 matches at 9 bases. The CDR3 has 14 amino acids. J lost 7 bases, V lost 3 bases, and 7 bases had no gene match. Germline-derived CDR1 and CDR2 are KGHSH and LQKENI. The CDR3 protein is CASSPGTGTWEQYF. DNA of the CDR3: TGTGCCAGCTCACCCGGGACAGGGACTTGGGAGCAGTACTTC.

The V and J genes are TRBV9 and TRBJ2-2; 10 bases are a match to TRBD2. The germline CDR1 and CDR2 sequences are SGDLS and YYNGEE. This CDR3 comprises 15 residues. The trim removed 4 bases at V and 1 base at J, leaving 1 base unmatched. As DNA, the CDR3 is TGTGCCAGCAGCAGGACTAGCGGGAACACCGGGGAGCTGTTTTTT. Translated: CASSRTSGNTGELFF. Complete variable domain (other parts from reference TRBV9 and TRBJ2-2): DSGVTQTPKHLITATGQRVTLRCSPRSGDLSVYWYQQSLDQGLQFLIQYYNGEERAKGNILERFSAQQFPDLHSELNLSSLELGDSALYFCASSRTSGNTGELFFGEGSRLTVL.

This clone showed up just a few times. The chain carries TRBV19 and TRBJ1-5; D is unclear. The CDR3 is made up of 13 amino acids. Germline CDR1 is LNHDA and CDR2 is SQIVND (reference sequence). The ends were cut back, 8 bases at V and 3 bases at J, with 11 bases in the middle. CDR3 DNA sequence: TGTGCCAGTGACGGAGGGTACAATCAGCCCCAGCATTTT. This translates into CASDGGYNQPQHF.

The V call is TRBV27, the J call TRBJ1-4, with TRBD1 matching 10 bases. Unmatched junction bases numbered 6, after V lost 0 bases and J lost 8 bases. Germline V gene data show CDR1 as MNHEY and CDR2 as SMNVEV (reference sequence). This CDR3 region has 16 residues. The CDR3 region has the DNA TGTGCCAGCAGTTTATCCGCGACAGGGGGCGTCGAAAAACTGTTTTTT. Its translation is CASSLSATGGVEKLFF.

Here the CDR3 DNA reads TGCAGCGCCAAGGAGGGGAACATTCAGTACTTC. Translating it yields CSAKEGNIQYF. V gene TRBV29-1 combines with J gene TRBJ2-4; D is perhaps TRBD2 (6 bases). The CDR3 spans 11 residues. Germline CDR1 is SQVTM and CDR2 is ANQGSEA. V was cut by 7 bases and J by 7 bases, with 11 bases left in between.

This clone has only one observation. J is TRBJ1-6 and V is TRBV27; 7 bases match TRBD1. Germline CDR1 MNHEY, CDR2 SMNVEV (reference sequence). This CDR3 region has 15 residues. The ends lost 3 bases at V and 6 bases at J; junction bases unmatched: 5. Here the CDR3 reads CASSLGTAFNSPLHF. CDR3 sequence (DNA): TGTGCCAGCAGTTTGGGGACAGCCTTTAATTCACCCCTCCACTTT.

CDR3 sequence reads: CAAGDYGETQYF. The CDR3 DNA reads TGTGCCGCGGGAGACTACGGAGAGACCCAGTACTTC. The rearrangement joins TRBV30 to TRBJ2-5; 7 nucleotides align to TRBD2. V lost 8 bases to trimming and J lost 4 bases; unmatched junction nucleotides: 7. The CDR3 contains 12 residues. Germline V CDR1 and CDR2: GTSNPN, SVGIG (reference sequence).

The chain combines TRBV30 with TRBJ2-3; tentative D call: TRBD2 (6 bases). Looked up from germline, CDR1 is GTSNPN and CDR2 is SVGIG (reference sequence). This CDR3 has 13 amino acids. V was pared by 8 bases and J by 4 bases, with 16 bases between. In DNA form, the CDR3 reads TGTGCCAGCTCGACTAGTCTCCCAGATACGCAGTATTTT. This codes for CASSTSLPDTQYF.

This chain uses TRBV18 with TRBJ2-2; 13 bases line up with TRBD2. The CDR3 totals 17 residues. Germline values: CDR1 KGHSH, CDR2 LQKENI. V gave up 6 bases and J gave up 1 base; unmatched junction bases: 5. The CDR3 DNA follows: TGTGCCAGCTCGCGGACTAGCGGGAGTTGGAACACCGGGGAGCTGTTTTTT. Amino acids: CASSRTSGSWNTGELFF.

This clone came up once. This chain links TRBV20-1 with TRBJ2-5, with D possibly being TRBD2 (5 bases). Trimming left V 7 bases short and J 2 bases short, with 8 bases between. CDR1 is DFQATT and CDR2 is SNEGSKA in the germline V gene (reference sequence). The CDR3 spans 11 residues. The CDR3 spells CSVAKQETQYF. Written as DNA, the CDR3 is TGCAGTGTAGCGAAACAAGAGACCCAGTACTTC.

This clone was recorded a few times. Additional DNA sequences in this sample encode the identical CDR3. This rearrangement joins TRBV18 to TRBJ1-1; 7 nucleotides align to TRBD1. The CDR3 spans 14 residues. The germline CDR1 and CDR2 sequences are KGHSH and LQKENI. Unmatched junction bases numbered 4, after V lost 1 base and J lost 5 bases. Here the CDR3 reads CASSPQGAGTEAFF. The CDR3 bases are TGTGCCAGCTCACCACAGGGGGCTGGGACTGAAGCTTTCTTT.

This rearrangement joins TRBV7-2 to TRBJ1-2; D might be TRBD1 (6 bases). Germline-derived CDR1 and CDR2 are SGHTA and FQGNSA. This CDR3 has 14 residues. The V end was cut by 4 bases, the J end by 6 bases, with 15 bases between. CDR3 bases: TGTGCCAGCAGCTCCCGAGCGGGGGCGGATGGCTACACCTTC. Encoded protein: CASSSRAGADGYTF.

The V call is TRBV10-1, the J call TRBJ2-7; 9 bases match TRBD1. Trimming took 3 bases from V and 6 from J; bases not matched to a gene: 9. Looked up from germline, CDR1 is WNHNN and CDR2 is SYGVQD (reference sequence). The CDR3 is made up of 15 amino acids. CDR3: CASSDTGGFQSEQYF. The CDR3 region has the DNA TGCGCCAGCAGTGATACAGGGGGCTTCCAATCCGAGCAGTACTTC.

The V gene is TRBV28, the J gene TRBJ2-1, with unresolved D. The length of the CDR3 is 12 residues. Germline loops: CDR1 MDHEN, CDR2 SYDVKM. Trimming removed 1 base at V and 9 bases at J, with 7 bases between. The CDR3 spells CASSLFVGEQFF. The CDR3 DNA sequence: TGTGCCAGCAGTTTATTTGTCGGTGAGCAGTTCTTC.

To note about this clone: The same CDR3 arises from other DNA sequences in this sample as well. The J gene is TRBJ2-2, the V gene TRBV2; TRBD1 is a possible D gene (6 bases). V lost 4 bases, J lost 1 base, and 7 bases lay in between. The CDR3 totals 14 residues. Looked up from germline, CDR1 is SNHLY and CDR2 is FYNNEI. CDR3 loop: CASSGRGNTGELFF. The CDR3 coding sequence is TGTGCCAGCAGTGGCAGGGGGAACACCGGGGAGCTGTTTTTT.

This chain connects TRBV19 to TRBJ2-7; D is perhaps TRBD1 or TRBD2 (5 bases each). Between the trimmed V and J ends, which lost 7 bases and 9 bases, there was a span of 19 bases. Germline CDR1 and CDR2: LNHDA and SQIVND (reference sequence). The CDR3 sequence is 13 residues long. The CDR3 reads CASNGDLLRGQYF. The CDR3 DNA reads TGTGCCAGTAACGGGGACCTTCTACGAGGGCAGTACTTC.

This clone was observed a handful of times. The rearrangement links TRBV2 to TRBJ2-3; the match to TRBD2 covers 14 bases. In germline, CDR1 is SNHLY, CDR2 FYNNEI. Germline trimming cut 4 bases from V and 4 bases from J; bases unmatched to any gene: 4. The CDR3 is 16 residues long. This CDR3 reads CASSVGLAGAADTQYF. For the CDR3, the DNA is TGTGCCAGCAGTGTGGGACTAGCGGGAGCGGCAGATACGCAGTATTTT.

Only one count was recorded for this clone. J is TRBJ1-3 and V is TRBV4-3, with D possibly being TRBD1 (6 bases). The germline V gene encodes CDR1 LGHNA and CDR2 YSLEER. This CDR3 is 17 amino acids long. Trimming shortened V by 1 base and J by 2 bases, and 15 bases separated the two germline ends. This CDR3 is CASSQVWGAGPGNTIYF. Here the CDR3 DNA reads TGCGCCAGCAGCCAAGTATGGGGGGCAGGCCCTGGAAACACCATATATTTT.

The rearrangement joins TRBV5-1 to TRBJ1-4; TRBD1 aligns across 9 bases. The CDR3 has 16 residues. CDR1 is SGHRS, CDR2 YFSETQ, per germline. V dropped 4 bases and J dropped 5; count of bases not matched to a gene: 9. As DNA, the CDR3 is TGCGCCAGCAGCCAGAACCCGGGACAGGGCAATGAAAAACTGTTTTTT. Residues: CASSQNPGQGNEKLFF.

CDR3 sequence: CAVRTSGTDTQYF. The CDR3 DNA reads as TGTGCCGTCAGGACTAGCGGCACAGATACGCAGTATTTT. The chain employs TRBV15 and TRBJ2-3; 9 bases line up with TRBD2. This CDR3 region has 13 residues. From germline, CDR1 is LNHNV and CDR2 YYDKDF (reference sequence). After removal of 11 bases from V and 1 base from J, the junction contained 4 bases not matched to a gene.

A single count supports this clone. This sequence joins TRBV4-1 and TRBJ2-1, with a possible D match to TRBD2 (6 bases). This CDR3 is built from 13 residues. Germline CDR1 and CDR2: MGHRA and YSYEKL. The V and J ends lost 4 bases and 12 bases respectively, with 16 bases between them. The CDR3 sequence is CASSLTGTLWQFF. For the CDR3, the DNA is TGCGCCAGCAGCCTCACGGGGACTCTCTGGCAGTTCTTC.

This clone was detected only once. This chain uses TRBV12-5 with TRBJ1-4; D remains ambiguous. Germline V CDR1 and CDR2: LGHNT, FRNRAP. The V end was cut by 2 bases, the J end by 6 bases, with 10 bases between. This CDR3 contains 14 residues. DNA of the CDR3: TGTGCTAGTGGTTTGAGGGAGACGGATGAAAAACTGTTTTTT. Translated: CASGLRETDEKLFF.

The chain uses TRBV28 and TRBJ2-7; a possible D gene is TRBD1 (5 bases). V dropped 2 bases and J dropped 2 bases, with 7 bases sitting between them. The length of the CDR3 is 13 residues. CDR1 is MDHEN and CDR2 is SYDVKM in the germline V gene. The CDR3 nucleotides are TGTGCCAGCAGTTTAGTCAGGGCCTACGAGCAGTACTTC. Amino acids: CASSLVRAYEQYF. The full variable domain, rest sourced from reference TRBV28 and TRBJ2-7, is DVKVTQSSRYLVKRTGEKVFLECVQDMDHENMFWYRQDPGLGLRLIYFSYDVKMKEKGDIPEGYSVSREKKERFSLILESASTNQTSMYLCASSLVRAYEQYFGPGTRLTVT.

This clone was detected once. The chain carries TRBV5-1 and TRBJ1-1; 7 bases align to TRBD1. The germline V gene encodes CDR1 SGHRS and CDR2 YFSETQ. This CDR3 region has 13 residues. V shed 6 bases, J shed 2 bases, and the junction held 4 bases outside the gene matches. The CDR3: CASTQGENTEAFF. Here the CDR3 DNA reads TGCGCCAGCACCCAGGGGGAAAACACTGAAGCTTTCTTT.

A remark on this clone: The same CDR3 also results from other DNA sequences found in this sample. The V and J genes are TRBV6-5 and TRBJ2-2; 7 positions agree with TRBD1. Germline V gene lookup returns CDR1 MNHEY and CDR2 SVGAGI. V shed 6 bases and J 1 base; nucleotides not matched to a gene: 2. The CDR3 length is 14 residues. This chain's CDR3 is CASRRDRNTGELFF. The CDR3 coding sequence is TGTGCCAGCAGAAGGGACAGGAACACCGGGGAGCTGTTTTTT.